This TCR beta chain was retrieved from a study of a mutant IDH1 vaccine in newly diagnosed glioma. Noted time point: week 11, during vaccination. Vaccination comprised doses that each held 300 ug of mutant IDH1 20-mer peptide, plus topical imiquimod. Profiled with immunoSEQ multiplex PCR; TCRdb holds only in-frame clones, not every one. The repertoire holds 110,000 or so clones, with approximately 87% as singletons. In germline, CDR1 is SEHNR, CDR2 FQNEAQ (reference sequence). V lost 1 base to trimming and J lost 4 bases, with 5 bases between them. The length of the CDR3 is 12 residues. In the case of this clone: The antigen remains unidentified. This sample also contains other DNA sequences that code for the same CDR3.

The TCR was taken from a woman between 50 and 59 years old with glioma. V and J are TRBV7-9 and TRBJ2-7; the D is unclear. Source: PBMCs, taken from a glioma patient whose treatment included an IDH1 peptide vaccine. The CDR3 spells CASSLGSYEQYF. The CDR3 nucleotides read TGTGCCAGCAGCTTAGGATCTTACGAGCAGTACTTC.